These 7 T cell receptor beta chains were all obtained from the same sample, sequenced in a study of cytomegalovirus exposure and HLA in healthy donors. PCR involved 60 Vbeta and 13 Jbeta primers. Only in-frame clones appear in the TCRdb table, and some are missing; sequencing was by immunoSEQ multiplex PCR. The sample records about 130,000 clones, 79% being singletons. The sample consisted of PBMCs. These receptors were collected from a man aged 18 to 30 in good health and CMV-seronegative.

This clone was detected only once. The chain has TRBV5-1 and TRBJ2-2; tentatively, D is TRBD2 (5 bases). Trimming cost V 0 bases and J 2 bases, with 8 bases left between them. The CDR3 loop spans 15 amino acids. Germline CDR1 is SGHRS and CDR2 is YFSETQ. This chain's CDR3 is CASSLGGGNTGELFF. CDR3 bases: TGCGCCAGCAGCTTGGGAGGAGGAAACACCGGGGAGCTGTTTTTT. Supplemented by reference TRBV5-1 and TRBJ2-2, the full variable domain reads KAGVTQTPRYLIKTRGQQVTLSCSPISGHRSVSWYQQTPGQGLQFLFEYFSETQRNKGNFPGRFSGRQFSNSRSEMNVSTLELGDSALYLCASSLGGGNTGELFFGEGSRLTVL.

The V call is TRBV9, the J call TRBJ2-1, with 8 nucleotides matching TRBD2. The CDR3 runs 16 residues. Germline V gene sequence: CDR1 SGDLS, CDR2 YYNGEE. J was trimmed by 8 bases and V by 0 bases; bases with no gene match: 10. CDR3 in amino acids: CASSVGLAGLWDEQFF. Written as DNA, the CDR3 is TGTGCCAGCAGCGTAGGGTTAGCGGGATTATGGGATGAGCAGTTCTTC.

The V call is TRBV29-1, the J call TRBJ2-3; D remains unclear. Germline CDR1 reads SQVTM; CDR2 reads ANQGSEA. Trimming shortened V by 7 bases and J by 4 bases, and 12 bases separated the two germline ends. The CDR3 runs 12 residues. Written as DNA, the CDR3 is TGCAGCGAAATCTTGGGCGCAGATACGCAGTATTTT. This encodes CSEILGADTQYF.

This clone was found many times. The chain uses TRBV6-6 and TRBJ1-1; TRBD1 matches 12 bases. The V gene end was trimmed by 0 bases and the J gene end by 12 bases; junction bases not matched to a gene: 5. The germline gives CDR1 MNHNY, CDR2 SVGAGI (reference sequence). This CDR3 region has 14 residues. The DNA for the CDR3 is TGTGCCAGCAGTTACTCAGGGACAGGGGGCCTAACTTTCTTT. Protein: CASSYSGTGGLTFF.

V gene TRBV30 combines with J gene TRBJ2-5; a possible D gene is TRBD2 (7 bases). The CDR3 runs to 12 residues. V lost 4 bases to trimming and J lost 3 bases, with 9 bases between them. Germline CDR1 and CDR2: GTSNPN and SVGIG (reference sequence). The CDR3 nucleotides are TGTGCCTGGAAAGGGGGGGAAGAGACCCAGTACTTC. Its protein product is CAWKGGEETQYF.

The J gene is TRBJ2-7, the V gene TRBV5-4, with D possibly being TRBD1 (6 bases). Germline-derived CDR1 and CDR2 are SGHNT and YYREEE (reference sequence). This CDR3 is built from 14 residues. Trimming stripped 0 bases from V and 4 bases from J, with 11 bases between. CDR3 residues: CASSLERQGYEQYV. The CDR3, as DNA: TGTGCCAGCAGCTTGGAGCGCCAGGGGTACGAGCAGTACGTC.

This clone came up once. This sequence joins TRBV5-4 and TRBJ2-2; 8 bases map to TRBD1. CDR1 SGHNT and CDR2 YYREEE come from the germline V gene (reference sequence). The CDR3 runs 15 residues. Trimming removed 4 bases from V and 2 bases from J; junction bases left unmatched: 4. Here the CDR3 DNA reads TGTGCCAGCAGCCGCACAGGGGGAAACACCGGGGAGCTGTTTTTT. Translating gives CASSRTGGNTGELFF.